The 9 T cell receptor beta chains given below trace back to one sample, sequenced in a study of early T cells in non-severe SARS-CoV-2 infection. One entry per CDR3 protein, called by TCRdb with MiXCR from the 5' RACE reads. The sample shows 50,000 or so distinct CDR3 sequences, roughly an eighth of them seen only once. The specimen sequenced was whole blood. Every receptor here comes from an adult who was a healthcare worker with PCR-confirmed SARS-CoV-2 infection or an uninfected control (not recorded which).

There are a few counts of this clonotype. The V and J genes are TRBV7-3 and TRBJ2-7; D is unresolved. V lost 2 bases and J lost 1, with 12 bases in between. The germline V gene encodes CDR1 SGHTA and CDR2 FQGTGA. The length of the CDR3 is 15 residues. Here the CDR3 DNA reads TGTGCCAGCAGCTTACGGCAGGAGAAGTCCTACGAGCAGTACTTC. This gives the protein CASSLRQEKSYEQYF.

This clonotype was recorded many times. V and J are TRBV4-1 and TRBJ2-3, with TRBD2 identical over 8 bases. With 4 bases clipped from V and 2 bases from J, the junction kept 2 bases outside the gene matches. The CDR3 runs 14 residues. Germline values: CDR1 MGHRA, CDR2 YSYEKL. The CDR3 sequence: CASSPGLATDTQYF. The CDR3, as DNA: TGCGCCAGCAGCCCTGGACTAGCCACAGATACGCAGTATTTT.

This clonotype was recorded many times. The chain couples TRBV7-2 to TRBJ2-3; 10 nucleotides agree with TRBD2. V trimming: 3 bases; J trimming: 0 bases; junction bases outside the gene matches: 6. The germline gives CDR1 SGHTA, CDR2 FQGNSA. The CDR3 length is 17 residues. Here the CDR3 reads CASSLARTSGSTDTQYF. CDR3 DNA sequence: TGTGCCAGCAGCTTGGCCAGGACTAGCGGAAGCACAGATACGCAGTATTTT.

This clonotype was detected only a few times. The chain links TRBV6-5 to TRBJ1-2; D possibly corresponds to TRBD1 (5 bases). CDR1 is MNHEY and CDR2 is SVGAGI in the germline V gene. CDR3 size: 13 residues. The V and J ends lost 2 bases and 4 bases respectively, with 8 bases between them. The CDR3 here is CASSYRQTYGYTF. The CDR3 nucleotides are TGTGCCAGCAGTTACAGACAGACCTATGGCTACACCTTC.

In this sample, this clonotype turned up a few times. The rearrangement joins TRBV6-6 to TRBJ1-1, with D perhaps TRBD1 (5 bases). CDR3 length: 14 amino acids. Germline V gene data show CDR1 as MNHNY and CDR2 as SVGAGI (reference sequence). Trimming removed 6 bases at V and 4 bases at J, with 15 bases between. In DNA, the CDR3 is TGTGCCAGCAGACCCACTTCTGGGGGCACTGAAGCTTTCTTT. It translates to CASRPTSGGTEAFF.

This clonotype was detected many times. The chain recombines TRBV12-3 or TRBV12-4 with TRBJ1-3; D call uncertain. CDR3 size: 15 residues. The germline V and J ends were trimmed by 4 bases and 1 base, with 11 bases remaining between them. CDR3 bases: TGTGCCAGCAGTTCCCCCGGGAGGTCTGGAAACACCATATATTTT. Translated, it gives CASSSPGRSGNTIYF.

This clonotype has only a few counts. The rearrangement links TRBV18 to TRBJ2-5, with TRBD1 as a possible D gene (6 bases). The V end was cut by 0 bases, the J end by 3 bases, with 14 bases between. The length of the CDR3 is 16 residues. CDR1 and CDR2 (germline): KGHSH, LQKENI. The CDR3 sequence: CASSPPGAGREETQYF. The DNA for the CDR3 is TGTGCCAGCTCACCACCGGGGGCTGGCAGGGAAGAGACCCAGTACTTC.

This clonotype was seen at least ten times. V is TRBV28 and J is TRBJ2-2, with a weak D call TRBD1 (5 bases). This CDR3 is built from 14 residues. V dropped 2 bases and J dropped 3 bases, with 7 bases sitting between them. Per germline, CDR1 MDHEN and CDR2 SYDVKM. DNA for the CDR3: TGTGCCAGCAGTTTAGCCAGGGACACCGGGGAGCTGTTTTTT. It encodes CASSLARDTGELFF.

This clonotype has only one observation. The rearrangement joins TRBV6-2 or TRBV6-3 to TRBJ2-2; possible D gene TRBD1, 5 bases. This CDR3 is 15 amino acids long. Germline-derived CDR1 and CDR2 are MNHEY and SVGEGT. Trimming cost V 8 bases and J 1 base, with 14 bases left between them. CDR3 DNA sequence: TGTGCCAGCTCAAGGGGCAGGGTGAACACCGGGGAGCTGTTTTTT. Translated: CASSRGRVNTGELFF.